The T cell receptor beta chain described here comes from a study of identifying expanded T cells in peripheral blood. Using immunoSEQ multiplex PCR, the repertoire was profiled, and TCRdb retains in-frame clones only, with some absent. The data show tens of thousands of clones, approximately 90% seen once. Sequenced material: blood. The sequence was collected from a person aged 18 to 69 in good health.

The CDR3 here is CASIGDRDNTEAFF. CDR3 DNA sequence: TGTGCCAGCATAGGGGACAGGGATAACACTGAAGCTTTCTTT. V is TRBV2 and J is TRBJ1-1; 9 bases agree with TRBD1. Trimming at V came to 7 bases and at J to 2 bases, leaving 5 bases not matched to a gene. CDR1 is SNHLY, CDR2 FYNNEI, per germline. The CDR3 runs to 14 residues. Combining the CDR3 with reference TRBV2 and TRBJ1-1 gives the whole variable domain EPEVTQTPSHQVTQMGQEVILRCVPISNHLYFYWYRQILGQKVEFLVSFYNNEISEKSEIFDDQFSVERPDGSNFTLKIRSTKLEDSAMYFCASIGDRDNTEAFFGQGTRLTVV.